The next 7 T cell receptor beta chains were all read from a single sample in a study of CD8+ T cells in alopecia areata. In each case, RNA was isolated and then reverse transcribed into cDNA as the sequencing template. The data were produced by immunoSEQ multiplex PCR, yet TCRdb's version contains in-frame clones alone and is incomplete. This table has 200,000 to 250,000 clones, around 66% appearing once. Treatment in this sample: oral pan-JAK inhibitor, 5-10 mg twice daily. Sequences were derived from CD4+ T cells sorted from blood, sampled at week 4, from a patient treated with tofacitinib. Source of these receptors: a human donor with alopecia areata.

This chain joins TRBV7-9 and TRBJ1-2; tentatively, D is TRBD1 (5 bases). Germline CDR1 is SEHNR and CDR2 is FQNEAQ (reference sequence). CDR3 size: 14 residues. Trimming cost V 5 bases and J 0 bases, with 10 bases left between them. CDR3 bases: TGTGCCAGCAGCGCGGGGGTCCCTAACTATGGCTACACCTTC. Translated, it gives CASSAGVPNYGYTF.

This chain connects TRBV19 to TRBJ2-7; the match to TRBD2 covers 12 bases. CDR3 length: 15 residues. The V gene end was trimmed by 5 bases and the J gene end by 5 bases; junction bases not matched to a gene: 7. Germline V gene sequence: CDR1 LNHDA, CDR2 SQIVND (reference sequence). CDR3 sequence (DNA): TGTGCCAGTAGTCCTCGGACTAGCGGGGTTAACGAGCAGTACTTC. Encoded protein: CASSPRTSGVNEQYF.

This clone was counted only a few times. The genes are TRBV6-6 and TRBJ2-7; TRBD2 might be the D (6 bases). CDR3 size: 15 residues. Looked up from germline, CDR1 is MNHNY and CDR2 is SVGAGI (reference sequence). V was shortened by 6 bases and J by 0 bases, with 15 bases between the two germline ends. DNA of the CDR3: TGTGCCAGCAGGGGGGGAGAGGCTAGCTCCTACGAGCAGTACTTC. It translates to CASRGGEASSYEQYF.

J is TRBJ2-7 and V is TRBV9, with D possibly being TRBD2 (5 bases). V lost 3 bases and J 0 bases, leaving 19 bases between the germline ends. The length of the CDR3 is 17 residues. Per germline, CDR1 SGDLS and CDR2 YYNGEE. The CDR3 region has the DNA TGTGCCAGCAGCGCGATGCCATCGGGAACCTACTCCTACGAGCAGTACTTC. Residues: CASSAMPSGTYSYEQYF. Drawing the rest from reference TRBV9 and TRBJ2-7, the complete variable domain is DSGVTQTPKHLITATGQRVTLRCSPRSGDLSVYWYQQSLDQGLQFLIQYYNGEERAKGNILERFSAQQFPDLHSELNLSSLELGDSALYFCASSAMPSGTYSYEQYFGPGTRLTVT.

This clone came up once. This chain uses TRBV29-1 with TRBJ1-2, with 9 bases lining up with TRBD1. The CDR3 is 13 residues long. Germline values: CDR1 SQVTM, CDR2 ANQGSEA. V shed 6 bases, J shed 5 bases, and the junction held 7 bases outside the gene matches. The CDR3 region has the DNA TGCAGCGTCGCTGACGGACAGGGGTATGGCTACACCTTC. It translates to CSVADGQGYGYTF.

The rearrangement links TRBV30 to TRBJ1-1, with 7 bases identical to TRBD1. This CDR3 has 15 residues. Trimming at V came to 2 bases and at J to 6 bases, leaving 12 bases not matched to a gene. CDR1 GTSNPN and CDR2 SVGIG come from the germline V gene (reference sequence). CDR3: CAWSPPQGGISEAFF. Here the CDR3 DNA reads TGTGCCTGGAGTCCTCCGCAGGGGGGGATCTCTGAAGCTTTCTTT.

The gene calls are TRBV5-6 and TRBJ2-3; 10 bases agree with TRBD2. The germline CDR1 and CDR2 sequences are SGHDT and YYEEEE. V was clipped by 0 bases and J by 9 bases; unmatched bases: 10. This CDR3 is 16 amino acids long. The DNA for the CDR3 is TGTGCCAGCAGCTTGGAGCCTAGCGGGGGTTTGGGGACGCAGTATTTT. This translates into CASSLEPSGGLGTQYF.